What follows are 24 T cell receptor beta chains derived from one specimen sequenced in a study of blood T cells in healthy people across ages. It was with a sample-barcoded 5' primer and a J-beta primer mix that a second PCR of roughly 7 to 12 cycles was run. TCRdb reprocessed the 5' RACE reads via MiXCR and lists one record per CDR3 protein. The table lists about 1.8 million distinct CDR3 sequences, approximately 50% of them singletons. Source material: blood. These receptor sequences come from a woman in her thirties or forties in good health.

This chain links TRBV5-1 with TRBJ2-4, with 8 positions matching TRBD1. The last part of the DNA fits TRBJ2-7 better; the J call may be wrong. The CDR3 sequence is 15 residues long. Germline CDR1 is SGHRS and CDR2 is YFSETQ. As DNA, the CDR3 is TGCGCCAGCAGCTTCTCCGGGACAGGAATACGCGAGCAGTACTTC. It yields the protein CASSFSGTGIREQYF.

V gene TRBV4-1 combines with J gene TRBJ2-7, with TRBD1 as a possible D gene (5 bases). From germline, CDR1 is MGHRA and CDR2 YSYEKL. V lost 0 bases to trimming and J lost 2 bases, with 11 bases between them. The CDR3 spans 15 residues. The CDR3 nucleotides are TGCGCCAGCAGCCAAGAGCAGGGATGGACCTACGAGCAGTACTTC. Amino acids: CASSQEQGWTYEQYF.

This clonotype came up a few times. The CDR3 region has the DNA TGTGCCAGCAGCCAGGGGGTAGCGGGCCAAGAGACCCAGTACTTC. Its translation is CASSQGVAGQETQYF. This rearrangement joins TRBV4-2 to TRBJ2-5; TRBD2 agrees at 7 bases. The junction had 5 bases not matched to a gene; V was cut back by 3 bases and J by 1 base. The CDR3 runs 15 residues. CDR1 LGHNA and CDR2 YNFKEQ come from the germline V gene.

Only one count was recorded for this clonotype. The germline gene is not matched at one end of the junction; a read error may be the cause. This CDR3 reads CASSPSRGGSYSEQFF. CDR3 DNA sequence: TGTGCCAGCTCACCGAGTCGGGGGGGCTCCTACAGTGAGCAGTTCTTC. The chain couples TRBV18 to TRBJ2-1, with TRBD2 matching 8 bases. CDR3 length: 16 residues. Germline V gives CDR1 KGHSH, CDR2 LQKENI.

The V gene is TRBV7-2, the J gene TRBJ2-7, with D possibly TRBD1 on 5 matching bases. Trimming left V 4 bases short and J 1 base short, with 11 bases between. Germline V CDR1 and CDR2: SGHTA, FQGNSA. The CDR3 has 14 residues. The CDR3 reads CASSSGRQSYEQYF. The CDR3 DNA sequence: TGTGCCAGCAGCTCCGGACGACAGTCCTACGAGCAGTACTTC.

The gene calls are TRBV25-1 and TRBJ1-4; TRBD1 might be the D (5 bases). The CDR3 extends over 17 amino acids. V was shortened by 1 base and J by 2 bases, with 14 bases between the two germline ends. Looked up from germline, CDR1 is MGHDK and CDR2 is SYGVNS. The CDR3 is CASSEFSRGITNEKLFF. In DNA form, the CDR3 reads TGTGCCAGCAGTGAATTCTCAAGGGGTATCACTAATGAAAAACTGTTTTTT.

The genes are TRBV28 and TRBJ2-1; perhaps D is TRBD1 or TRBD2 (5 bases each). CDR3 length: 14 amino acids. V was trimmed by 2 bases and J by 7 bases, leaving 12 bases between them. Germline assignment: CDR1 MDHEN and CDR2 SYDVKM. CDR3 bases: TGTGCCAGCAGTTTACCGAGACAGCGGAATGAGCAGTTCTTC. Translated: CASSLPRQRNEQFF.

This clonotype was seen a few times. The rearrangement uses TRBV29-1 and TRBJ1-2; D unresolved. The V end lost 0 bases, the J end lost 4 bases, and 12 bases lay between the germline ends. Germline CDR1 SQVTM, CDR2 ANQGSEA. The CDR3 loop spans 14 amino acids. CDR3 sequence reads: CSVEDQRNLYGYTF. CDR3 nucleotides: TGCAGCGTTGAAGATCAACGGAATCTCTATGGCTACACCTTC.

This clonotype was recorded once. The chain joins TRBV5-1 to TRBJ2-5; 8 nucleotides agree with TRBD2. Germline V gene data show CDR1 as SGHRS and CDR2 as YFSETQ. The CDR3 is 15 amino acids. Losses at the gene ends were 4 bases for V and 3 bases for J; bases not matched to a gene: 8. The CDR3 region has the DNA TGCGCCAGCAGCCTCACCGGGACTAGAGAAGAGACCCAGTACTTC. Residues: CASSLTGTREETQYF.

The chain is built from TRBV28 and TRBJ1-5, with D unresolved. V lost 4 bases and J 7 bases, leaving 14 bases between the germline ends. CDR3 length equals 14 residues. The germline CDR1 and CDR2 sequences are MDHEN and SYDVKM. The DNA for the CDR3 is TGTGCCAGCAGTTCCATGTTTGGCAGCCAGCCCCAGCATTTT. Translation gives CASSSMFGSQPQHF.

The CDR3 nucleotides are TGCAGTGCTAGAGATCTGGGGAGGGGAGGAAGTAATGAGCAGTTCTTC. This codes for CSARDLGRGGSNEQFF. The chain joins TRBV20-1 to TRBJ2-1; the match to TRBD2 covers 7 bases. CDR1 is DFQATT and CDR2 is SNEGSKA in the germline V gene (reference sequence). The ends lost 0 bases at V and 7 bases at J; junction bases unmatched: 12. The CDR3 contains 16 residues.

As concerns this clonotype: One junction end does not reproduce the germline sequence, and a read error may be involved. The rearrangement uses TRBV7-9 and TRBJ2-3; D might be TRBD1 (5 bases). The CDR3 extends over 16 amino acids. In germline, CDR1 is SEHNR, CDR2 FQNEAQ (reference sequence). The CDR3 sequence is CVSSPLTGFHTDTQYF. CDR3 in DNA: TGTGTCAGCAGCCCACTCACAGGATTCCACACAGATACGCAGTATTTT. Full variable domain (rest looked up from reference TRBV7-9 and TRBJ2-3): DTGVSQNPRHKITKRGQNVTFRCDPISEHNRLYWYRQTLGQGPEFLTYFQNEAQLEKSRLLSDRFSAERPKGSFSTLEIQRTEQGDSAMYLCVSSPLTGFHTDTQYFGPGTRLTVL.

This clonotype was picked up a small number of times. The chain uses TRBV6-2 or TRBV6-3 and TRBJ2-1, with 9 bases identical to TRBD1. Germline V CDR1 and CDR2: MNHEY, SVGEGT. This CDR3 contains 14 residues. Trimming cost V 2 bases and J 6 bases; bases outside gene matches: 2. The CDR3 loop reads CASSYGQGSNEQFF. The CDR3, as DNA: TGTGCCAGCAGTTACGGACAGGGGTCCAATGAGCAGTTCTTC.

V gene TRBV9 combines with J gene TRBJ2-5, with 9 bases that match TRBD2. The CDR3 spans 16 residues. The junction had 8 bases not matched to a gene; V was cut back by 1 base and J by 4 bases. The germline gives CDR1 SGDLS, CDR2 YYNGEE. This chain's CDR3 is CASSVLAGGLGETQYF. CDR3 DNA sequence: TGTGCCAGCAGCGTATTGGCGGGGGGGCTGGGAGAGACCCAGTACTTC.

This chain links TRBV6-2 or TRBV6-3 with TRBJ2-6, with 12 bases matching TRBD1. The CDR3 contains 17 residues. In germline, CDR1 is MNHEY, CDR2 SVGEGT. Germline trimming cut 6 bases from V and 4 bases from J; bases unmatched to any gene: 7. The CDR3 DNA sequence: TGTGCCAGCAGAGGGACAGGGGGCTCAAGAGGGGCCAACGTCCTGACTTTC. Residues: CASRGTGGSRGANVLTF.

The chain has TRBV27 and TRBJ1-4; D call uncertain. CDR1 and CDR2 from the germline V gene are MNHEY and SMNVEV (reference sequence). The CDR3 has 11 residues. V lost 11 bases and J lost 7, with 11 bases in between. CDR3 in amino acids: CACWTGEKLFF. DNA for the CDR3: TGTGCCTGCTGGACCGGTGAAAAACTGTTTTTT.

The chain carries TRBV20-1 and TRBJ2-7; the D gene could be TRBD1 or TRBD2 (5 bases each). The J call may be mistaken, given a closer DNA end match to TRBJ2-5. CDR1 and CDR2 from the germline V gene are DFQATT and SNEGSKA (reference sequence). This CDR3 is 12 amino acids long. The CDR3 DNA reads TGCAGTGCGGACACGGGAACTAGGACCCAGTACTTC. It codes for CSADTGTRTQYF.

The chain combines TRBV6-2 or TRBV6-3 with TRBJ2-2; D is perhaps TRBD1 or TRBD2 (5 bases each). The V end lost 0 bases, the J end lost 2 bases, and 7 bases lay between the germline ends. The CDR3 is 15 residues long. Per the germline V gene, CDR1 is MNHEY and CDR2 is SVGEGT. CDR3 sequence reads: CASSYSRDNTGELFF. The CDR3 DNA sequence: TGTGCCAGCAGTTACTCCCGGGACAACACCGGGGAGCTGTTTTTT.

This clonotype was seen a few times. The rearrangement uses TRBV25-1 and TRBJ2-3; 8 bases are a match to TRBD2. The CDR3 has 17 amino acids. Germline lookup yields CDR1 MGHDK and CDR2 SYGVNS. V was clipped by 1 base and J by 0 bases; unmatched bases: 6. The CDR3 nucleotides read TGTGCCAGCAGTGAATCTCCTGGACTAGCCAGCACAGATACGCAGTATTTT. Amino acids: CASSESPGLASTDTQYF.

The chain couples TRBV5-1 to TRBJ2-5; 13 bases are shared with TRBD2. The assigned J gene may be wrong: the sequence end matches TRBJ2-4 better. The CDR3 sequence is 16 residues long. Germline CDR1 is SGHRS and CDR2 is YFSETQ. Here the CDR3 DNA reads TGCGCCAGCAGCCCTGGGACTAGCGGGGCCCAAAACATTCAGTACTTC. This translates into CASSPGTSGAQNIQYF.

Here the CDR3 reads CASSYSPESLKNIQYF. In DNA form, the CDR3 reads TGTGCCAGCAGTTACTCGCCAGAATCACTTAAAAACATTCAGTACTTC. The V and J genes are TRBV6-2 or TRBV6-3 and TRBJ2-4; no reliable D call. The germline V gene encodes CDR1 MNHEY and CDR2 SVGEGT. V lost 0 bases, J lost 4 bases, and 13 bases lay in between. The CDR3 contains 16 residues.

Only a few counts were recorded for this clonotype. The chain uses TRBV13 and TRBJ2-1; perhaps TRBD2 as D (5 bases). CDR3 length: 14 amino acids. Trimming removed 6 bases from V and 8 bases from J, with 17 bases in between. CDR1 is PRHDT and CDR2 is FYEKMQ in the germline V gene (reference sequence). The CDR3 region has the DNA TGTGCCAGCAGTGAGGAGGTCCCTGTCTATGAGCAGTTCTTC. Its translation: CASSEEVPVYEQFF.

This clonotype was found a few times. The rearrangement links TRBV7-2 to TRBJ2-3, with 9 positions matching TRBD2. J was trimmed by 8 bases and V by 4 bases; bases with no gene match: 1. Germline CDR1 and CDR2: SGHTA and FQGNSA. The CDR3 consists of 12 residues. The chain's CDR3 is CASSSLAGTQYF. The CDR3 coding sequence is TGTGCCAGCAGCTCACTAGCGGGTACGCAGTATTTT.

The chain links TRBV2 to TRBJ1-4, with D possibly matching TRBD1 (5 bases). V dropped 6 bases and J dropped 8 bases, with 25 bases sitting between them. The length of the CDR3 is 17 residues. Germline-derived CDR1 and CDR2 are SNHLY and FYNNEI. The CDR3 spells CASRLDMGLPIQEKLFF. CDR3 coding DNA: TGTGCCAGCAGGCTGGACATGGGCCTACCGATCCAGGAAAAACTGTTTTTT.